These 19 T cell receptor beta chains were sequenced from one sample in a study of molecular identifiers for immune sequencing clone quantification. TCRdb passed the PCR reads through MiXCR, listing each CDR3 protein once. The sample carries about half a million distinct CDR3 sequences, 25% recorded once. The sequenced sample consisted of naive CD8+ T cells from blood, with Jurkat cell RNA spiked in. Subset indicated: FACS-sorted CD8+CD4-CCR7+CD45RA+ naive T cells. The source of these receptors is a human donor in good health. Some libraries in this study had Jurkat cell RNA spiked in.

This rearrangement joins TRBV28 to TRBJ2-1, with 9 nucleotides matching TRBD2. The CDR3 spans 15 residues. Germline assignment: CDR1 MDHEN and CDR2 SYDVKM. The V segment lost 4 bases and the J segment 4 bases; nucleotides outside the gene matches: 5. The CDR3 sequence is CASSSTSGMYNEQFF. As DNA, the CDR3 is TGTGCCAGCAGTTCGACTAGCGGAATGTACAATGAGCAGTTCTTC.

The gene calls are TRBV7-3 and TRBJ2-7; perhaps TRBD2 as D (5 bases). Looked up from germline, CDR1 is SGHTA and CDR2 is FQGTGA. V lost 2 bases, J lost 3 bases, and 11 bases lay in between. CDR3 size: 14 residues. This CDR3 reads CASSLEGPLYEQYF. Written as DNA, the CDR3 is TGTGCCAGCAGCTTAGAGGGCCCCCTCTACGAGCAGTACTTC.

The chain joins TRBV6-2 or TRBV6-3 to TRBJ2-7; D is unclear. V lost 3 bases, J lost 3 bases, and 9 bases lay in between. Germline V gene sequence: CDR1 MNHEY, CDR2 SVGEGT. There are 13 residues in the CDR3. The CDR3 DNA sequence: TGTGCCAGCAGTTATGAGGAGAACTACGAGCAGTACTTC. The encoded protein is CASSYEENYEQYF.

V usage is TRBV2 and J usage is TRBJ2-7, with 9 bases fitting TRBD1. V lost 6 bases, J lost 9 bases, and 18 bases stayed unmatched. Germline V gene sequence: CDR1 SNHLY, CDR2 FYNNEI. The CDR3 is 16 residues long. Here the CDR3 reads CASRDIWGQGGHGQYF. The CDR3, as DNA: TGTGCCAGCAGAGATATATGGGGACAGGGTGGCCACGGGCAGTACTTC. The variable domain in full, completed from reference TRBV2 and TRBJ2-7, reads EPEVTQTPSHQVTQMGQEVILRCVPISNHLYFYWYRQILGQKVEFLVSFYNNEISEKSEIFDDQFSVERPDGSNFTLKIRSTKLEDSAMYFCASRDIWGQGGHGQYFGPGTRLTVT.

This clonotype has at least ten counts. The chain is built from TRBV12-3 or TRBV12-4 and TRBJ1-2; TRBD1 might be the D (6 bases). V lost 6 bases and J lost 3, with 17 bases in between. This CDR3 is built from 15 residues. CDR3 sequence (DNA): TGTGCCAGCAGGGACAGCCATGGGAAGGACTATGGCTACACCTTC. It yields the protein CASRDSHGKDYGYTF.

This clonotype was detected only a few times. The V call is TRBV7-9, the J call TRBJ2-2; 11 nucleotides align to TRBD2. Germline CDR1 reads SEHNR; CDR2 reads FQNEAQ (reference sequence). J gave up 11 bases and V 5 bases, and 13 bases lay outside the gene matches. The CDR3 consists of 16 residues. CDR3 in amino acids: CASSPKGTSGYIELFF. In nucleotides, the CDR3 is TGTGCCAGCAGCCCAAAAGGGACTAGCGGATATATTGAGCTGTTTTTT.

The rearrangement uses TRBV9 and TRBJ2-5; 7 nucleotides agree with TRBD1. CDR1 and CDR2 from the germline V gene are SGDLS and YYNGEE. The CDR3 contains 15 residues. With V trimmed by 3 bases and J by 1 base, 6 bases remained unmatched. CDR3 sequence: CASSEGTATQETQYF. The DNA of the CDR3 is TGTGCCAGCAGCGAGGGGACAGCGACCCAAGAGACCCAGTACTTC. The variable domain in full, completed from reference TRBV9 and TRBJ2-5, reads DSGVTQTPKHLITATGQRVTLRCSPRSGDLSVYWYQQSLDQGLQFLIQYYNGEERAKGNILERFSAQQFPDLHSELNLSSLELGDSALYFCASSEGTATQETQYFGPGTRLLVL.

This clonotype was observed once. This sequence may be a read error, since a much larger clone differs from it by one base. The chain carries TRBV13 and TRBJ1-5, with a weak D call TRBD1 (6 bases). Per germline, CDR1 PRHDT and CDR2 FYEKMQ (reference sequence). The CDR3 has 15 amino acids. The CDR3 DNA reads TGTGCCAGCAGCTTAGGCCGCAGGGGCAATCAGCCCCAGCGTTTT. It encodes CASSLGRRGNQPQRF.

The chain recombines TRBV7-2 with TRBJ1-1, with 10 bases aligning to TRBD1. The CDR3 is made up of 17 amino acids. From germline, CDR1 is SGHTA and CDR2 FQGNSA. The V gene end was trimmed by 3 bases and the J gene end by 3 bases; junction bases not matched to a gene: 10. The CDR3 DNA sequence: TGTGCCAGCAGCTTGGGCCCGACAGGGGGCAGCGACACTGAAGCTTTCTTT. This sequence encodes CASSLGPTGGSDTEAFF.

There are a few counts of this clonotype. The V and J genes are TRBV29-1 and TRBJ1-2; a possible D gene is TRBD1 (6 bases). CDR3 length: 16 residues. Trimming removed 2 bases at V and 7 bases at J, with 23 bases between. In germline, CDR1 is SQVTM, CDR2 ANQGSEA. The CDR3 DNA reads TGCAGCGTTGAAACCGTGTCAGATAGAAAACAGGGTGGCTACACCTTC. As protein: CSVETVSDRKQGGYTF.

This clonotype showed up many times. The chain links TRBV4-1 to TRBJ2-3; D is possibly TRBD1 or TRBD2 (5 bases each). Trimming took off 4 bases at V and 0 bases at J, with 11 bases between the two ends. Looked up from germline, CDR1 is MGHRA and CDR2 is YSYEKL. CDR3 length: 15 residues. This CDR3 reads CASSPGQVSTDTQYF. CDR3 sequence (DNA): TGCGCCAGCAGCCCGGGGCAGGTTAGCACAGATACGCAGTATTTT.

This clonotype was recorded once. The V call is TRBV7-6, the J call TRBJ2-2; 9 bases fit TRBD2. CDR1 is SGHVS, CDR2 FNYEAQ, per germline. V gave up 4 bases and J gave up 2 bases; unmatched junction bases: 5. CDR3 length: 16 amino acids. The CDR3 region is CASSSPSGINTGELFF. The CDR3 DNA reads TGTGCCAGCAGCTCCCCTAGCGGGATAAACACCGGGGAGCTGTTTTTT.

J is TRBJ2-5 and V is TRBV7-7; D not resolved. Germline V gene sequence: CDR1 SSHAT, CDR2 FNYEAQ (reference sequence). The CDR3 loop spans 14 amino acids. Trimming shortened V by 1 base and J by 5 bases, and 11 bases separated the two germline ends. As DNA, the CDR3 is TGTGCCAGCAGCTTAGGAGAAAGAGTCGAGACCCAGTACTTC. Protein product: CASSLGERVETQYF. Full variable domain (rest looked up from reference TRBV7-7 and TRBJ2-5): GAGVSQSPRYKVTKRGQDVTLRCDPISSHATLYWYQQALGQGPEFLTYFNYEAQPDKSGLPSDRFSAERPEGSISTLTIQRTEQRDSAMYRCASSLGERVETQYFGPGTRLLVL.

This clonotype occurred a few times. This chain links TRBV27 with TRBJ1-1; D possibly corresponds to TRBD1 (6 bases). Per germline, CDR1 MNHEY and CDR2 SMNVEV (reference sequence). The CDR3 spans 13 residues. The ends were cut back, 6 bases at V and 1 base at J, with 9 bases in the middle. CDR3 nucleotides: TGTGCCAGCAGGGGGGCAACGAACACTGAAGCTTTCTTT. Translation gives CASRGATNTEAFF.

About this clonotype: This may be a read error, as it is one base from a much larger clone. The J gene is TRBJ2-5, the V gene TRBV5-7, with 10 bases that match TRBD2. TRBV5-7 belongs to the ORF category, with a function that is uncertain. This CDR3 is 15 amino acids long. The DNA of the CDR3 is TGTGCCAGCAGCTTGGTAGCGGGAGGAGGAGAGCCCCAGTACTTC. Encoded protein: CASSLVAGGGEPQYF.

The chain carries TRBV18 and TRBJ1-2, with a possible D match to TRBD1 (5 bases). Germline CDR1 and CDR2: KGHSH and LQKENI. The CDR3 is 16 residues long. The V and J ends lost 4 bases and 1 base respectively, with 16 bases between them. The CDR3 reads CASSLARDGNNYGYTF. CDR3 DNA: TGTGCCAGCTCACTAGCTCGGGACGGGAATAACTATGGCTACACCTTC. Full variable domain (remainder filled in from reference TRBV18 and TRBJ1-2): NAGVMQNPRHLVRRRGQEARLRCSPMKGHSHVYWYRQLPEEGLKFMVYLQKENIIDESGMPKERFSAEFPKEGPSILRIQQVVRGDSAAYFCASSLARDGNNYGYTFGSGTRLTVV.

The chain links TRBV20-1 to TRBJ2-5, with 8 bases aligning to TRBD2. From germline, CDR1 is DFQATT and CDR2 SNEGSKA (reference sequence). This CDR3 contains 15 residues. V was clipped by 1 base and J by 6 bases; unmatched bases: 10. CDR3 loop: CSARARGGAGKTQYF. The DNA for the CDR3 is TGCAGTGCTAGAGCCCGGGGGGGGGCGGGCAAGACCCAGTACTTC.

The V gene is TRBV4-3, the J gene TRBJ1-1; 7 nucleotides agree with TRBD1. CDR3 length equals 15 residues. The germline CDR1 and CDR2 sequences are LGHNA and YSLEER. V lost 0 bases to trimming and J lost 4 bases; unmatched junction nucleotides: 5. DNA of the CDR3: TGCGCCAGCAGCCAAGATAGGCAGGGGGTCACTGAAGCTTTCTTT. This codes for CASSQDRQGVTEAFF.

This clonotype occurred many times. V is TRBV12-3 or TRBV12-4 and J is TRBJ1-1, with D possibly TRBD1 on 5 matching bases. V lost 5 bases to trimming and J lost 0 bases, with 10 bases between them. The CDR3 spans 14 residues. As DNA, the CDR3 is TGTGCCAGCAGTCGGGACGGAGTGAACACTGAAGCTTTCTTT. This sequence encodes CASSRDGVNTEAFF.